This is a list of T cell receptor beta chains from one sample in a study of T cell changes during pregnancy in multiple sclerosis. The method was immunoSEQ multiplex PCR; TCRdb's version includes in-frame clones alone and lacks a portion of them. The table records nearly 70,000 clones, about 90% of them present only once. The sample was peripheral blood, taken in the second trimester of pregnancy. These receptor sequences come from a female donor in good health, enrolled as a control in a pregnancy study. Both conserved end residues are part of each CDR3. Fields, in order: clone size, V gene, D gene, J gene, CDR3 protein, CDR3 DNA. A D gene is named only where the DNA matches it firmly. Size values are once, few and many counts, or a class for expanded clones, and some rows have none.

.	TRBV2	TRBD2	TRBJ2-3	CASNGAGGLDTQYF	TGTGCCAGCAACGGAGCGGGGGGGCTAGATACGCAGTATTTT
.	TRBV18	TRBD1	TRBJ2-6	CASSHQTGSSGANVLTF	TGTGCCAGCTCCCACCAGACAGGGAGTTCTGGGGCCAACGTCCTGACTTTC
.	TRBV19	TRBD1	TRBJ2-2	CAGGTGAETGELFF	TGTGCCGGGGGGACAGGGGCTGAAACCGGGGAGCTGTTTTTT
.	TRBV4-1	TRBD1	TRBJ1-1	CASSQFSKGARTEAFF	TGCGCCAGCAGCCAGTTCAGTAAGGGGGCCCGCACTGAAGCTTTCTTT
.	TRBV9	.	TRBJ2-1	CASTSWGETGNEQFF	TGTGCCAGCACATCCTGGGGGGAGACTGGGAATGAGCAGTTCTTC
.	TRBV18	TRBD2	TRBJ2-1	CASSPWGGGPYNEQFF	TGTGCCAGCTCACCATGGGGGGGAGGGCCATACAATGAGCAGTTCTTC
.	TRBV9	TRBD2	TRBJ2-2	CASSAETSGGPGTGELFF	TGTGCCAGCAGCGCAGAGACTAGCGGGGGGCCGGGGACCGGGGAGCTGTTTTTT
.	TRBV28	TRBD1	TRBJ1-5	CASSLGQGANQPQHF	TGTGCCAGCAGTTTAGGACAGGGGGCGAACCAGCCCCAGCATTTT
.	TRBV18	TRBD2	TRBJ2-1	CASSPLLAGDNEQFF	TGTGCCAGCTCACCACTGCTAGCGGGGGACAATGAGCAGTTCTTC
.	TRBV30	.	TRBJ1-2	CAWGTTGTYGYTF	TGTGCCTGGGGCACTACAGGGACCTATGGCTACACCTTC
.	TRBV29-1	TRBD1	TRBJ1-4	CSAQGVSNEKLFF	TGCAGCGCCCAGGGGGTGTCTAATGAAAAACTGTTTTTT
.	TRBV21-1	.	TRBJ2-7	CASSKRDSYYEQYF	TGTGCCAGCAGCAAGAGGGACAGTTACTACGAGCAGTACTTC
.	TRBV28	TRBD2	TRBJ2-3	CASSSGLAGGILTDTQYF	TGTGCCAGCAGTTCGGGACTAGCGGGGGGGATCCTCACAGATACGCAGTATTTT
few	TRBV10-1	.	TRBJ2-1	CASSDSSGNEQFF	TGCGCCAGCAGTGACAGTTCGGGGAATGAGCAGTTCTTC
.	TRBV7-2	TRBD2	TRBJ2-7	CASSYGLAVYEQYF	TGTGCCAGCAGCTACGGACTAGCGGTATACGAGCAGTACTTC
.	TRBV9	.	TRBJ2-1	CASSVGPGWTGGGPRELYNEQFF	TGTGCCAGCAGCGTAGGTCCCGGTTGGACAGGTGGGGGGCCTAGAGAACTTTACAATGAGCAGTTCTTC
once	TRBV4-2	TRBD1	TRBJ1-1	CASSQEIPGQALRNTEAFF	TGTGCCAGCAGCCAAGAGATTCCGGGACAGGCCCTAAGGAACACTGAAGCTTTCTTT
.	TRBV27	.	TRBJ1-5	CASSLGGSNQPQHF	TGTGCCAGCAGTTTGGGAGGAAGCAATCAGCCCCAGCATTTT
.	TRBV11-3	TRBD2	TRBJ2-7	CASSLEYGRAAEQYF	TGTGCCAGCAGCTTAGAGTACGGGAGGGCCGCCGAGCAGTACTTC
.	TRBV7-8	.	TRBJ2-3	CASSFSVQGSGDTQYF	TGTGCCAGCAGCTTCTCCGTCCAGGGATCGGGAGATACGCAGTATTTT
.	TRBV5-4	.	TRBJ2-5	CASSLARGTQETQYF	TGTGCCAGCAGCTTGGCCCGGGGGACGCAAGAGACCCAGTACTTC
.	TRBV18	TRBD2	TRBJ2-4	CASSPVVAGVKNIQYF	TGTGCCAGCTCACCAGTAGTAGCGGGAGTGAAAAACATTCAGTACTTC